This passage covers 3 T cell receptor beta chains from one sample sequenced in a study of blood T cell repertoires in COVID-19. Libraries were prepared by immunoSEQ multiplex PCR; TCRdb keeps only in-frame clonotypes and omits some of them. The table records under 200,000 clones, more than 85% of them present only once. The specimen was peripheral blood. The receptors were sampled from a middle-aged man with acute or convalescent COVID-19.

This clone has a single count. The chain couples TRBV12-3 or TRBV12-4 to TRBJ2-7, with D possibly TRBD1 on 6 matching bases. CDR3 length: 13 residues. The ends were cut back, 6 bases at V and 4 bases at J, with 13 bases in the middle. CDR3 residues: CASSLPTGYEQYF. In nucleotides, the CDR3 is TGTGCCAGCAGCCTCCCGACAGGTTACGAGCAGTACTTC.

The CDR3 sequence is CASSLWEGQPQHF. The CDR3, as DNA: TGTGCCAGCAGCTTATGGGAGGGTCAGCCCCAGCATTTT. The chain combines TRBV11-2 with TRBJ1-5; D remains unclear. V dropped 2 bases and J dropped 6 bases, with 8 bases sitting between them. From germline, CDR1 is SGHAT and CDR2 FQNNGV. This CDR3 region has 13 residues.

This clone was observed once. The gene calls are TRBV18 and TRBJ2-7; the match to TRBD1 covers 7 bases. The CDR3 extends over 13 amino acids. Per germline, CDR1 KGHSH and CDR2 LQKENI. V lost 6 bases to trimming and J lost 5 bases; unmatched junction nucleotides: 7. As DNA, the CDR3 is TGTGCCAGCTCCCCTGACAGGGCCCACGAGCAGTACTTC. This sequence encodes CASSPDRAHEQYF.